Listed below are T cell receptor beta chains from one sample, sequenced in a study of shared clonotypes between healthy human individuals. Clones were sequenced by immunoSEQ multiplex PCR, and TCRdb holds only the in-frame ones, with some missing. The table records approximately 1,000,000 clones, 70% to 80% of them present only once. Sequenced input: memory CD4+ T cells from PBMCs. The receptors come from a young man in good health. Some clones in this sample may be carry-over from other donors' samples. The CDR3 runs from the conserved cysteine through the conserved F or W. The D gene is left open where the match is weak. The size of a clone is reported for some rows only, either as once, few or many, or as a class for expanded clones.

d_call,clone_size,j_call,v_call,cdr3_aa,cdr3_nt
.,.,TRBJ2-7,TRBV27,CASSFWASLEGGEQYF,TGTGCCAGCAGTTTCTGGGCTAGCTTGGAGGGAGGAGAGCAGTACTTC
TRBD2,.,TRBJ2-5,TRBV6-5,CASSYSSGGVGETQYF,TGTGCCAGCAGTTACTCCAGCGGGGGCGTTGGAGAGACCCAGTACTTC
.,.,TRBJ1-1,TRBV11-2,CASSLAVGDTEAFF,TGTGCCAGCAGCTTAGCGGTGGGGGACACTGAAGCTTTCTTT
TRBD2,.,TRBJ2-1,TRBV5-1,CASKTSGIIDNEQFF,TGCGCCAGCAAGACTAGCGGGATAATAGACAATGAGCAGTTCTTC
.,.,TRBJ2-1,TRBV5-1,CASSQGSYNEQFF,TGCGCCAGCAGCCAGGGCTCCTACAATGAGCAGTTCTTC
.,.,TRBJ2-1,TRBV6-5,CASSYLRERPYNEQFF,TGTGCCAGCAGTTACCTCAGGGAGAGGCCCTACAATGAGCAGTTCTTC
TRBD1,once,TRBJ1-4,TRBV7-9,CASSPTQGAGEKLFF,TGTGCCAGCAGCCCCACACAGGGGGCAGGAGAAAAACTGTTTTTT
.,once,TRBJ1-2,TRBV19,CASKNRGRQSFFGYTF,TGTGCCAGTAAGAACCGGGGGAGGCAGAGCTTCTTCGGCTACACCTTC
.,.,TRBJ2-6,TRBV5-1,CASSPSRGSGANVLTF,TGCGCCAGCAGCCCCTCGAGGGGATCTGGGGCCAACGTCCTGACTTTC
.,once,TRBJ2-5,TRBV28,CASSHGEETQYF,TGTGCCAGCAGTCACGGGGAAGAGACCCAGTACTTC
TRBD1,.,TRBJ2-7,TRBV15,CATRGRTGGSYEQYF,TGTGCCACCAGAGGTCGGACAGGGGGGTCCTACGAGCAGTACTTC
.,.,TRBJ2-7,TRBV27,CASSLYRQARPDEQYF,TGTGCCAGCAGTTTATATCGGCAGGCCCGCCCGGACGAGCAGTACTTC
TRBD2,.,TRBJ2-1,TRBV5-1,CASTHNPSGMGNEQFF,TGCGCCAGCACACACAACCCTAGCGGGATGGGTAATGAGCAGTTCTTC
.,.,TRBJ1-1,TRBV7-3,CASSAGGPNTEAFF,TGTGCCAGCAGCGCCGGGGGGCCGAACACTGAAGCTTTCTTT
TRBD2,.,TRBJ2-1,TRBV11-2,CASSNTLLAGVNEQFF,TGTGCCAGCAGCAATACTTTACTAGCGGGAGTTAATGAGCAGTTCTTC
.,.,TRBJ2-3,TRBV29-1,CSVAWGVSSTDTQYF,TGCAGCGTTGCTTGGGGAGTATCGAGCACAGATACGCAGTATTTT
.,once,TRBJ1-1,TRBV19,CASSINRGGTEAFF,TGTGCCAGTAGTATTAATCGGGGAGGAACTGAAGCTTTCTTT
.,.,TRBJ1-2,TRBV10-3,CAINGGADYGYTF,TGTGCCATAAACGGGGGGGCTGACTATGGCTACACCTTC
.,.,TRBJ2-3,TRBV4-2,CASSQLRTGDTQYF,TGTGCCAGCAGCCAATTACGGACTGGAGATACGCAGTATTTT
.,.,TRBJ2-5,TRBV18,CASSLTSLSKETQYF,TGTGCCAGCTCACTAACTAGTCTTTCTAAAGAGACCCAGTACTTC
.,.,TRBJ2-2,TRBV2,CASSAKRANTGELFF,TGTGCCAGCAGTGCTAAGCGGGCCAACACCGGGGAGCTGTTTTTT
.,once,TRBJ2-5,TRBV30,CAWSVPGGRGETQYF,TGTGCCTGGAGCGTCCCCGGGGGCAGGGGAGAGACCCAGTACTTC
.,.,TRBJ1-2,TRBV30,CAWSPRQNGLYGYTF,TGTGCCTGGAGTCCTAGACAGAACGGGCTCTATGGCTACACCTTC
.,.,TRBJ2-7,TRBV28,CASSPLGGSSYEQYF,TGTGCCAGCAGTCCGCTAGGGGGGAGCTCCTACGAGCAGTACTTC
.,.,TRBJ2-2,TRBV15,CATSRDWQGNTGELFF,TGTGCCACCAGCAGAGATTGGCAGGGAAACACCGGGGAGCTGTTTTTT
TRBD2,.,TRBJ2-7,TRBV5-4,CASSLALAGGYEQYF,TGTGCCAGCAGCTTGGCCCTAGCGGGAGGTTACGAGCAGTACTTC
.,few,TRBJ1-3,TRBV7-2,CASSLEDRNTIYF,TGTGCCAGCAGCTTAGAAGACCGAAACACCATATATTTT
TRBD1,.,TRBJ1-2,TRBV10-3,CATAPTGSVSGYTF,TGTGCCACCGCTCCGACAGGGTCGGTCTCTGGCTACACCTTC
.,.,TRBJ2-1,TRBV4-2,CASSQDGGDEQFF,TGTGCCAGCAGCCAAGACGGAGGCGATGAGCAGTTCTTC
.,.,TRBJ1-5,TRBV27,CASGEQPQHF,TGTGCCAGCGGGGAGCAGCCCCAGCATTTT
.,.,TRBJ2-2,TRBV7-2,CASSLAIAVTSAGELFF,TGTGCCAGCAGCTTAGCGATTGCAGTAACGTCGGCCGGGGAGCTGTTTTTT
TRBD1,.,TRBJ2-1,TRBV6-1,CASSEVAGGYNEQFF,TGTGCCAGCAGTGAAGTTGCAGGGGGCTACAATGAGCAGTTCTTC
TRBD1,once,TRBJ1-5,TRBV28,CASSRDRGNQPQHF,TGTGCCAGCAGCCGGGACAGGGGGAATCAGCCCCAGCATTTT
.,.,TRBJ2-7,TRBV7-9,CASSRDFYEQYF,TGTGCCAGCAGCCGGGACTTCTACGAGCAGTACTTC
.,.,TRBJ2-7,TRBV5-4,CASSPATGLGRYEQYF,TGTGCCAGCAGCCCCGCCACGGGGCTGGGTAGGTACGAGCAGTACTTC
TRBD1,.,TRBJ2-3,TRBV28,CASPPPGQGPDTQYF,TGTGCTAGCCCCCCACCGGGACAGGGTCCAGATACGCAGTATTTT
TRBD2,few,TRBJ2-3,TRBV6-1,CASSAPGGGTDTQYF,TGTGCCAGCAGTGCGCCGGGAGGGGGCACAGATACGCAGTATTTT
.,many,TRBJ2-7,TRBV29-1,CSVAGPYEQYF,TGCAGCGTTGCGGGCCCCTACGAGCAGTACTTC
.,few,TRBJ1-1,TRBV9,CASSVDGGAVNTEAFF,TGTGCCAGCAGCGTAGACGGGGGTGCGGTAAACACTGAAGCTTTCTTT
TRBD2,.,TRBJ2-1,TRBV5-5,CASSLGGGSLNEQFF,TGTGCCAGCAGCTTGGGTGGCGGGAGTCTCAATGAGCAGTTCTTC
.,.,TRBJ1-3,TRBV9,CASSTAGLSSGNTIYF,TGTGCCAGCAGCACCGCAGGGTTATCGTCTGGAAACACCATATATTTT
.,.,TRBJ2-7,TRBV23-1,CASSQSPVFEQYF,TGCGCCAGCAGTCAATCTCCCGTTTTCGAGCAGTACTTC
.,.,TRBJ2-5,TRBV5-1,CASSFSPIRGWETQYF,TGCGCCAGCAGCTTTTCCCCTATCCGGGGATGGGAGACCCAGTACTTC
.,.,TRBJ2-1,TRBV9,CASSVSLGPNEQFF,TGTGCCAGCAGCGTATCTCTGGGGCCCAATGAGCAGTTCTTC
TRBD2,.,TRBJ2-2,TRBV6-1,CASSEAGTSGRRGELFF,TGTGCCAGCAGTGAGGCTGGGACTAGCGGGAGGCGGGGGGAGCTGTTTTTT
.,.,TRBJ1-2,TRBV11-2,CASSPAPGNYGYTF,TGTGCCAGCAGCCCCGCCCCAGGCAACTATGGCTACACCTTC
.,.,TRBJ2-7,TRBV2,CASSAVGEQYF,TGTGCCAGCAGTGCGGTCGGCGAGCAGTACTTC
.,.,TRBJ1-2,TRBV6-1,CASSETPNYGYTF,TGTGCCAGCAGTGAAACCCCAAACTATGGCTACACCTTC
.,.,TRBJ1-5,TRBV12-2,CASRLEGAWGNQPQHF,TGTGCAAGTCGCTTAGAGGGGGCGTGGGGCAATCAGCCCCAGCATTTT
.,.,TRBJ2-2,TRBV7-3,CASSLTGAPSTGELFF,TGTGCCAGCAGCTTGACCGGGGCCCCGAGCACCGGGGAGCTGTTTTTT
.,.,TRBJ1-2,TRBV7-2,CASSFRSYGYTF,TGTGCCAGCAGCTTTCGATCGTATGGCTACACCTTC
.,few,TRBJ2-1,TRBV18,CASSRDSSYNEQFF,TGTGCCAGCTCACGAGATAGCTCCTACAATGAGCAGTTCTTC
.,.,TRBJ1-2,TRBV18,CASSPQGQVTYGYTF,TGTGCCAGCTCACCACAGGGCCAAGTAACCTATGGCTACACCTTC
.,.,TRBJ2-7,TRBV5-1,CASSFAELTYEQYF,TGCGCCAGCAGCTTCGCGGAACTAACCTACGAGCAGTACTTC
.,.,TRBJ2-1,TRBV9,CASSVGVGGFYNEQFF,TGTGCCAGCAGCGTAGGGGTGGGAGGTTTCTACAATGAGCAGTTCTTC